The 30 T cell receptor beta chains below were found in one sample sequenced in a study of post-analysis software for immune sequencing data. Study-level findings and limits: A handful of TRBV segments, including TRBV5-6, TRBV5-1 and TRBV20-1, were more frequent in patients than controls.

Prepared libraries of TCR beta cDNA carried unique molecular identifiers. TCRdb reprocessed the PCR reads via MiXCR and lists one record per CDR3 protein. The sample contains 800,000 to 950,000 distinct CDR3 sequences, roughly half of which appear only once. Their cognate antigens are unknown. The specimen sequenced was blood. The receptors derive from a girl between 5 and 17 years old with multiple sclerosis.

This clonotype has more than one count but fewer than ten. The V call is TRBV15, the J call TRBJ1-5; D unclear. Germline-derived CDR1 and CDR2 are LNHNV and YYDKDF (reference sequence). CDR3 length equals 18 residues. V was shortened by 0 bases and J by 0 bases, with 15 bases between the two germline ends. The CDR3 loop is CATSRDPPGTLSNQPQHF. DNA of the CDR3: TGTGCCACCAGCAGAGATCCACCGGGAACCCTTAGCAATCAGCCCCAGCATTTT.

V gene TRBV12-3 or TRBV12-4 combines with J gene TRBJ2-6; D is possibly TRBD1 (6 bases). The CDR3 length is 17 residues. The ends were cut back, 5 bases at V and 0 bases at J, with 14 bases in the middle. In DNA form, the CDR3 reads TGTGCCAGCAGTCCTCATGTGGACAGCTCTGGGGCCAACGTCCTGACTTTC. Amino acid sequence: CASSPHVDSSGANVLTF.

V gene TRBV12-3 or TRBV12-4 combines with J gene TRBJ1-1, with a tentative D call TRBD1 (6 bases). The CDR3 runs to 13 residues. Trimming took 4 bases from V and 1 from J, leaving 7 bases between them. The CDR3 loop reads CASSWTANTEAFF. CDR3 sequence (DNA): TGTGCCAGCAGTTGGACAGCGAACACTGAAGCTTTCTTT.

J is TRBJ2-5 and V is TRBV15, with 10 bases lining up with TRBD2. The V segment lost 6 bases and the J segment 5 bases; nucleotides outside the gene matches: 18. The CDR3 extends over 18 amino acids. Germline assignment: CDR1 LNHNV and CDR2 YYDKDF (reference sequence). CDR3 sequence (DNA): TGTGCCACCAGTAAGGGTTCGAGCGGGAGGGCCCTCGGTGAGACCCAGTACTTC. Amino acid sequence: CATSKGSSGRALGETQYF.

This clonotype was observed a handful of times. J is TRBJ1-6 and V is TRBV6-1; TRBD1 might be the D (6 bases). CDR3 length equals 15 residues. V lost 6 bases and J 7 bases, leaving 16 bases between the germline ends. Germline-derived CDR1 and CDR2 are MNHNS and SASEGT. In DNA, the CDR3 is TGTGCCAGCAGGGAATACAGGGCTGGGAATTCACCCCTCCACTTT. It is translated as CASREYRAGNSPLHF.

This chain joins TRBV12-3 or TRBV12-4 and TRBJ2-7; maybe TRBD1 (6 bases). The V gene lost 5 bases and the J gene lost 6 bases, with 20 bases spanning the gap. The CDR3 sequence is 15 residues long. The CDR3 spells CASSPLKKGVSEQYF. CDR3 sequence (DNA): TGTGCCAGCAGTCCACTTAAAAAGGGGGTTAGCGAGCAGTACTTC.

The V gene is TRBV7-9, the J gene TRBJ2-5; D might be TRBD2 (6 bases). This CDR3 region has 18 residues. Germline assignment: CDR1 SEHNR and CDR2 FQNEAQ (reference sequence). V gave up 0 bases and J gave up 4 bases, with 21 bases separating them. As DNA, the CDR3 is TGTGCCAGCAGCTTAGCAGTCGGTAGCGGCAAACTTGGAGAGACCCAGTACTTC. The encoded protein is CASSLAVGSGKLGETQYF.

The V gene is TRBV12-3 or TRBV12-4, the J gene TRBJ1-5; no definite D call. The ends were cut back, 1 base at V and 0 bases at J, with 4 bases in the middle. The CDR3 runs to 14 residues. The CDR3 DNA is TGTGCCAGCAGTTTAGACCTTAGCAATCAGCCCCAGCATTTT. This encodes CASSLDLSNQPQHF.

V gene TRBV2 combines with J gene TRBJ2-2, with a weak D call TRBD2 (6 bases). V was shortened by 6 bases and J by 3 bases, with 11 bases between the two germline ends. Germline CDR1 and CDR2: SNHLY and FYNNEI. The CDR3 contains 14 residues. CDR3 DNA sequence: TGTGCCAGCAGCACGGGACTCTACACCGGGGAGCTGTTTTTT. Translated: CASSTGLYTGELFF.

This sequence joins TRBV2 and TRBJ2-3; D possibly corresponds to TRBD2 (6 bases). Trimming took off 10 bases at V and 2 bases at J, with 19 bases between the two ends. The CDR3 spans 15 residues. CDR1 is SNHLY, CDR2 FYNNEI, per germline. The CDR3 here is CATTTWDSATDTQYF. Written as DNA, the CDR3 is TGTGCCACCACCACATGGGACTCAGCCACAGATACGCAGTATTTT. Supplemented by reference TRBV2 and TRBJ2-3, the full variable domain reads EPEVTQTPSHQVTQMGQEVILRCVPISNHLYFYWYRQILGQKVEFLVSFYNNEISEKSEIFDDQFSVERPDGSNFTLKIRSTKLEDSAMYFCATTTWDSATDTQYFGPGTRLTVL.

This chain joins TRBV7-2 and TRBJ1-2, with D perhaps TRBD1 (6 bases). This CDR3 is built from 14 residues. Trimming took off 0 bases at V and 6 bases at J, with 11 bases between the two ends. The germline gives CDR1 SGHTA, CDR2 FQGNSA. CDR3 DNA sequence: TGTGCCAGCAGCTTAGCGTCAGGGGCGGATGGCTACACCTTC. This codes for CASSLASGADGYTF.

The chain combines TRBV29-1 with TRBJ1-1; D not certain. The V end lost 4 bases, the J end lost 0 bases, and 9 bases lay between the germline ends. CDR1 SQVTM and CDR2 ANQGSEA come from the germline V gene. The CDR3 loop spans 13 amino acids. CDR3 residues: CSVGQAMNTEAFF. Here the CDR3 DNA reads TGCAGCGTTGGGCAGGCAATGAACACTGAAGCTTTCTTT.

This clonotype turned up a few times. The rearrangement links TRBV20-1 to TRBJ2-1; D is perhaps TRBD2 (5 bases). The germline V and J ends were trimmed by 4 bases and 9 bases, with 13 bases remaining between them. CDR3 length: 12 amino acids. Germline lookup yields CDR1 DFQATT and CDR2 SNEGSKA (reference sequence). The CDR3 region is CSATPLVTEQFF. The CDR3 DNA reads as TGCAGTGCTACACCACTAGTCACTGAGCAGTTCTTC.

V gene TRBV20-1 combines with J gene TRBJ2-1; tentatively, D is TRBD1 or TRBD2 (5 bases each). The CDR3 spans 14 residues. Germline CDR1 DFQATT, CDR2 SNEGSKA (reference sequence). V shed 6 bases and J shed 4 bases, with 16 bases lying between them. The CDR3 protein is CSAGAGYGYNEQFF. For the CDR3, the DNA is TGCAGTGCAGGGGCGGGTTACGGTTACAATGAGCAGTTCTTC.

The rearrangement links TRBV5-1 to TRBJ2-5, with D maybe TRBD2 (6 bases). Per the germline V gene, CDR1 is SGHRS and CDR2 is YFSETQ. V lost 4 bases to trimming and J lost 2 bases, with 9 bases between them. CDR3 size: 13 residues. CDR3 in amino acids: CASSRTTQETQYF. The CDR3 region has the DNA TGCGCCAGCAGCAGGACTACACAAGAGACCCAGTACTTC.

This clonotype occurred a few times. This sequence joins TRBV12-3 or TRBV12-4 and TRBJ2-5; the D is unclear. The CDR3 totals 12 residues. The ends were cut back, 4 bases at V and 8 bases at J, with 11 bases in the middle. The CDR3 sequence: CASSSTGRTQYF. CDR3 nucleotides: TGTGCCAGCAGTTCAACCGGCCGTACCCAGTACTTC.

This clonotype was found a few times. This chain joins TRBV5-1 and TRBJ2-5; TRBD1 is a possible D gene (6 bases). The CDR3 loop spans 16 amino acids. V shed 0 bases and J shed 2 bases, with 14 bases lying between them. The germline gives CDR1 SGHRS, CDR2 YFSETQ. The CDR3, as DNA: TGCGCCAGCAGCTTGGGCGCTAGTAGGGGGCAAGAGACCCAGTACTTC. Protein sequence: CASSLGASRGQETQYF. The variable domain in full, completed from reference TRBV5-1 and TRBJ2-5, reads KAGVTQTPRYLIKTRGQQVTLSCSPISGHRSVSWYQQTPGQGLQFLFEYFSETQRNKGNFPGRFSGRQFSNSRSEMNVSTLELGDSALYLCASSLGASRGQETQYFGPGTRLLVL.

This clonotype was detected a few times. The rearrangement links TRBV3-1 to TRBJ2-2, with D tentatively TRBD2 (5 bases). The germline gives CDR1 LGHDT, CDR2 YNNKEL (reference sequence). This CDR3 has 14 amino acids. V was pared by 1 base and J by 6 bases, with 9 bases between. The DNA of the CDR3 is TGTGCCAGCAGCCAAGGACGGGGATCCGGGGAGCTGTTTTTT. It specifies CASSQGRGSGELFF.

This clonotype showed up just once. The chain employs TRBV20-1 and TRBJ1-2, with 10 positions matching TRBD1. The germline V gene encodes CDR1 DFQATT and CDR2 SNEGSKA (reference sequence). The CDR3 is 14 residues long. Germline trimming cut 5 bases from V and 3 bases from J; bases unmatched to any gene: 6. As DNA, the CDR3 is TGCAGTGCTGGGGGGGACAGGGGCCACTATGGCTACACCTTC. This sequence encodes CSAGGDRGHYGYTF.

This chain joins TRBV20-1 and TRBJ1-6, with 8 bases identical to TRBD1. Trimming took 5 bases from V and 9 from J; bases not matched to a gene: 9. The CDR3 is 14 residues long. Germline lookup yields CDR1 DFQATT and CDR2 SNEGSKA (reference sequence). CDR3 in DNA: TGCAGTGCTGGCCGGACAGGGTTGGGTTCACCCCTCCACTTT. This encodes CSAGRTGLGSPLHF.

The J gene is TRBJ1-2, the V gene TRBV15; TRBD1 matches 7 bases. The length of the CDR3 is 15 residues. V lost 3 bases, J lost 1 base, and 5 bases stayed unmatched. Germline V gene lookup returns CDR1 LNHNV and CDR2 YYDKDF (reference sequence). The CDR3 sequence: CATSSAPGGNYGYTF. The CDR3 DNA follows: TGTGCCACCAGCAGTGCCCCAGGGGGTAACTATGGCTACACCTTC.

The V call is TRBV20-1, the J call TRBJ1-2, with TRBD1 as a possible D gene (5 bases). CDR1 and CDR2 (germline): DFQATT, SNEGSKA (reference sequence). V was pared by 0 bases and J by 9 bases, with 14 bases between. There are 13 residues in the CDR3. DNA for the CDR3: TGCAGTGCTAGAGAAGTTGGCAGGGATAGCTACACCTTC. Translation gives CSAREVGRDSYTF.

DNA for the CDR3: TGTGCCAGCAGTGAAGAATTGGGATTTACTAGCGGGAGGCCCACAGATACGCAGTATTTT. It is translated as CASSEELGFTSGRPTDTQYF. This chain uses TRBV2 with TRBJ2-3; TRBD2 matches 12 bases. J gave up 2 bases and V 1 base, and 13 bases lay outside the gene matches. From germline, CDR1 is SNHLY and CDR2 FYNNEI. The CDR3 is 20 residues long.

The chain uses TRBV5-1 and TRBJ2-3; TRBD2 matches 11 bases. CDR1 is SGHRS, CDR2 YFSETQ, per germline. V was pared by 5 bases and J by 4 bases, with 3 bases of the junction left unmatched. This CDR3 spans 14 amino acids. The CDR3 DNA sequence: TGCGCCAGCAGACTAGCGGGGGAGGCAGATACGCAGTATTTT. It translates to CASRLAGEADTQYF.

The chain employs TRBV20-1 and TRBJ1-2; TRBD1 is a possible D gene (5 bases). This CDR3 spans 13 amino acids. Trimming left V 3 bases short and J 2 bases short, with 10 bases between. The germline CDR1 and CDR2 sequences are DFQATT and SNEGSKA (reference sequence). The CDR3 DNA is TGCAGTGCTAGTGGGGGTGCAAACTATGGCTACACCTTC. It yields the protein CSASGGANYGYTF.

This clonotype was seen more than once but under ten times. The chain is built from TRBV15 and TRBJ1-2; D not certain. The CDR3 has 12 residues. Trimming stripped 1 base from V and 8 bases from J, with 8 bases between. Germline CDR1 LNHNV, CDR2 YYDKDF (reference sequence). CDR3 sequence reads: CATSRAGEGYTF. For the CDR3, the DNA is TGTGCCACCAGCAGAGCAGGAGAAGGCTACACCTTC.

This clonotype has just a few counts. J is TRBJ2-4 and V is TRBV10-2, with 8 bases aligning to TRBD2. The J call may be incorrect, as the DNA end agrees better with TRBJ2-7. CDR1 is WSHSY, CDR2 SAAADI, per germline. CDR3 length: 15 residues. Here the CDR3 reads CASSDLAGFSYEQYF. The CDR3 region has the DNA TGCGCCAGCAGTGACCTAGCGGGCTTCTCCTACGAGCAGTACTTC.

This chain connects TRBV27 to TRBJ2-1; D may be TRBD2 (6 bases). The CDR3 has 15 amino acids. V was shortened by 3 bases and J by 2 bases, with 11 bases between the two germline ends. Germline CDR1 reads MNHEY; CDR2 reads SMNVEV (reference sequence). The CDR3 DNA follows: TGTGCCAGCAGTTTGAAGACTAGACCCTACAATGAGCAGTTCTTC. As protein: CASSLKTRPYNEQFF.

J is TRBJ2-1 and V is TRBV5-1; 8 bases align to TRBD2. Germline V gene sequence: CDR1 SGHRS, CDR2 YFSETQ. Trimming cost V 2 bases and J 0 bases; bases outside gene matches: 13. The CDR3 loop spans 19 amino acids. CDR3 sequence reads: CASSFLSGGRPSSYNEQFF. The CDR3 bases are TGCGCCAGCAGCTTTTTGTCCGGCGGGAGGCCGAGCTCCTACAATGAGCAGTTCTTC.

This clonotype was seen a few times. At one of its ends the junction is not consistent with the germline gene, which may arise from a read error. The chain uses TRBV20-1 and TRBJ2-5, with D possibly matching TRBD2 (6 bases). The germline gives CDR1 DFQATT, CDR2 SNEGSKA (reference sequence). The CDR3 covers 11 residues. The CDR3 loop reads CSARPGETLYF. The CDR3 DNA follows: TGCAGTGCTCGACCGGGAGAGACCCTGTACTTC.